The 22 T cell receptor beta chains listed next were all sequenced from one sample in a study of blood T cell repertoires in COVID-19. Data came from immunoSEQ multiplex PCR; TCRdb stores just in-frame clones and leaves some out. There are some 180,000 clones in the sample; 80% to 90% occur only once, and 12% lies in the top ten. What was sequenced was peripheral blood. The receptors were sampled from an elderly woman with COVID-19, enrolled during active disease.

The chain links TRBV9 to TRBJ2-7; D unclear. Germline assignment: CDR1 SGDLS and CDR2 YYNGEE. Trimming stripped 4 bases from V and 3 bases from J, with 14 bases between. The CDR3 runs 14 residues. The CDR3: CASSPHSRLYEQYF. Here the CDR3 DNA reads TGTGCCAGCAGCCCGCATAGCCGGCTCTACGAGCAGTACTTC.

In this sample, this clone turned up a few times. The chain combines TRBV28 with TRBJ1-5, with TRBD1 matching 7 bases. Per the germline V gene, CDR1 is MDHEN and CDR2 is SYDVKM. The V segment lost 7 bases and the J segment 4 bases; nucleotides outside the gene matches: 13. This CDR3 has 16 amino acids. CDR3 DNA: TGTGCCAGCAATCCGGGGGACAGTTCTAGGAATCAGCCCCAGCATTTT. It is translated as CASNPGDSSRNQPQHF.

V gene TRBV5-1 combines with J gene TRBJ2-2; 15 bases map to TRBD2. Germline lookup yields CDR1 SGHRS and CDR2 YFSETQ. V shed 4 bases, J shed 0 bases, and the junction held 10 bases outside the gene matches. This CDR3 is built from 20 residues. The CDR3: CASSHQGTSGGLTNTGELFF. The CDR3 coding sequence is TGCGCCAGCAGCCACCAGGGGACTAGCGGGGGGCTTACGAACACCGGGGAGCTGTTTTTT.

CDR3 bases: TGCGCCAGCAGTCCAGACGGACAGAGCTCCTATAATTCACCCCTCCACTTT. This codes for CASSPDGQSSYNSPLHF. The chain has TRBV5-1 and TRBJ1-6, with a tentative D call TRBD1 (6 bases). The CDR3 runs 17 residues. V lost 5 bases and J 0 bases, leaving 15 bases between the germline ends. Germline-derived CDR1 and CDR2 are SGHRS and YFSETQ. Full variable domain (outside the CDR3, taken from reference TRBV5-1 and TRBJ1-6): KAGVTQTPRYLIKTRGQQVTLSCSPISGHRSVSWYQQTPGQGLQFLFEYFSETQRNKGNFPGRFSGRQFSNSRSEMNVSTLELGDSALYLCASSPDGQSSYNSPLHFGNGTRLTVT.

The chain employs TRBV18 and TRBJ1-2; TRBD1 matches 12 bases. This CDR3 is built from 17 residues. Per germline, CDR1 KGHSH and CDR2 LQKENI. The trim removed 3 bases at V and 4 bases at J, leaving 9 bases unmatched. The CDR3 region is CASSPRDRGQITYGYTF. CDR3 in DNA: TGTGCCAGCTCACCTCGGGACAGGGGGCAAATTACCTATGGCTACACCTTC.

V and J are TRBV5-4 and TRBJ2-5; tentative D call: TRBD1 (6 bases). The CDR3 spans 14 residues. Per the germline V gene, CDR1 is SGHNT and CDR2 is YYREEE (reference sequence). Trimming took off 6 bases at V and 3 bases at J, with 15 bases between the two ends. CDR3 coding DNA: TGTGCCAGCACCCTCCGGGACACGGAAGAGACCCAGTACTTC. The encoded protein is CASTLRDTEETQYF.

The CDR3 is CASSFGGGTEAFF. The CDR3 region has the DNA TGCGCCAGCAGCTTTGGGGGAGGCACTGAAGCTTTCTTT. This sequence joins TRBV4-1 and TRBJ1-1, with D possibly being TRBD1 (5 bases). In germline, CDR1 is MGHRA, CDR2 YSYEKL. The CDR3 sequence is 13 residues long. V was cut by 5 bases and J by 4 bases, with 11 bases left in between.

This clone was seen a few times. The CDR3 DNA reads TGTGCCAGCAGCCGGCTACCGGGACTAGCGGGGGGGCAAGATACGCAGTATTTT. It encodes CASSRLPGLAGGQDTQYF. The chain is built from TRBV3-1 (or the pseudogene TRBV3-2) and TRBJ2-3; 16 nucleotides match TRBD2. Trimming at V came to 4 bases and at J to 5 bases, leaving 9 bases not matched to a gene. The CDR3 is made up of 18 amino acids. Germline V gene lookup returns CDR1 LGHDT and CDR2 YNNKEL (reference sequence).

V is TRBV18 and J is TRBJ2-7, with D tentatively TRBD2 (6 bases). V was shortened by 6 bases and J by 3 bases, with 24 bases between the two germline ends. Germline loops: CDR1 KGHSH, CDR2 LQKENI. This CDR3 spans 17 amino acids. CDR3 bases: TGTGCCAGCTCCCCCTCTAGAGTGGGAGGAGTGTACTACGAGCAGTACTTC. Encoded protein: CASSPSRVGGVYYEQYF.

The CDR3 nucleotides are TGTGCCAGCACCGACAGGGGGGGAGGGAGATACTATGGCTACACCTTC. Protein product: CASTDRGGGRYYGYTF. This chain links TRBV27 with TRBJ1-2; TRBD1 agrees at 9 bases. The CDR3 has 16 residues. Per germline, CDR1 MNHEY and CDR2 SMNVEV (reference sequence). Trimming at V came to 7 bases and at J to 3 bases, leaving 12 bases not matched to a gene.

V is TRBV9 and J is TRBJ2-3; TRBD2 matches at 12 bases. CDR3 length: 17 residues. Germline V lookup: CDR1 SGDLS, CDR2 YYNGEE. The ends lost 3 bases at V and 5 bases at J; junction bases unmatched: 10. CDR3: CASSALLAGGPGDTQYF. CDR3 DNA: TGTGCCAGCAGCGCCCTTCTAGCGGGGGGGCCTGGAGATACGCAGTATTTT. The variable domain in full, with the rest retrieved from reference TRBV9 and TRBJ2-3, is DSGVTQTPKHLITATGQRVTLRCSPRSGDLSVYWYQQSLDQGLQFLIQYYNGEERAKGNILERFSAQQFPDLHSELNLSSLELGDSALYFCASSALLAGGPGDTQYFGPGTRLTVL.

The V gene is TRBV7-9, the J gene TRBJ1-2, with D maybe TRBD1 (5 bases). V was trimmed by 2 bases and J by 4 bases, leaving 11 bases between them. The CDR3 consists of 14 residues. Germline values: CDR1 SEHNR, CDR2 FQNEAQ (reference sequence). The chain's CDR3 is CASSLKRGTYGYTF. The DNA for the CDR3 is TGTGCCAGCAGCTTAAAGCGGGGCACCTATGGCTACACCTTC.

This clone was recorded many times. This chain joins TRBV5-1 and TRBJ2-1; TRBD2 matches 9 bases. CDR3 size: 15 residues. The germline gives CDR1 SGHRS, CDR2 YFSETQ. The trim removed 0 bases at V and 6 bases at J, leaving 4 bases unmatched. The DNA of the CDR3 is TGCGCCAGCAGCTTGGTTGCGGGAGGGATCAATGAGCAGTTCTTC. Its translation: CASSLVAGGINEQFF.

The genes are TRBV5-4 and TRBJ2-1, with TRBD2 as a possible D gene (6 bases). Per germline, CDR1 SGHNT and CDR2 YYREEE (reference sequence). The V and J ends lost 2 bases and 7 bases respectively, with 16 bases between them. The CDR3 has 15 amino acids. CDR3 nucleotides: TGTGCCAGCAGCTTAAATGCGGGGTTGGGAAATGAGCAGTTCTTC. Translation: CASSLNAGLGNEQFF.

The gene calls are TRBV28 and TRBJ1-4; no reliable D call. V was trimmed by 4 bases and J by 5 bases, leaving 8 bases between them. Germline assignment: CDR1 MDHEN and CDR2 SYDVKM. This CDR3 is 13 amino acids long. The CDR3 protein is CASSYGWNEKLFF. The CDR3 region has the DNA TGTGCCAGCAGTTACGGGTGGAATGAAAAACTGTTTTTT.

The chain is built from TRBV5-4 and TRBJ2-1; 7 positions agree with TRBD2. After removal of 4 bases from V and 4 bases from J, the junction contained 8 bases not matched to a gene. Per germline, CDR1 SGHNT and CDR2 YYREEE (reference sequence). The CDR3 extends over 15 amino acids. The CDR3 loop reads CASSPGLAVYNEQFF. CDR3 in DNA: TGTGCCAGCAGCCCTGGGCTAGCGGTATACAATGAGCAGTTCTTC. Together with reference TRBV5-4 and TRBJ2-1, the CDR3 gives the full variable domain: ETGVTQSPTHLIKTRGQQVTLRCSSQSGHNTVSWYQQALGQGPQFIFQYYREEENGRGNFPPRFSGLQFPNYSSELNVNALELDDSALYLCASSPGLAVYNEQFFGPGTRLTVL.

The rearrangement joins TRBV13 to TRBJ1-2; D is uncertain. V dropped 0 bases and J dropped 5 bases, with 7 bases sitting between them. CDR1 PRHDT and CDR2 FYEKMQ come from the germline V gene (reference sequence). This CDR3 spans 13 amino acids. The CDR3 bases are TGTGCCAGCAGCTTAGGTGAGGGTTATGGCTACACCTTC. Translating gives CASSLGEGYGYTF.

The V gene is TRBV6-2 or TRBV6-3, the J gene TRBJ2-1; D is ambiguous. The CDR3 spans 12 residues. V was trimmed by 2 bases and J by 8 bases, leaving 7 bases between them. Germline-derived CDR1 and CDR2 are MNHEY and SVGEGT. CDR3 amino acids: CASSYLGYEQFF. The CDR3 DNA reads as TGTGCCAGCAGTTACCTAGGTTATGAGCAGTTCTTC.

On this clone: This sample also contains other DNA sequences that code for the same CDR3. The J gene is TRBJ2-1, the V gene TRBV27, with 12 positions matching TRBD2. The CDR3 extends over 14 amino acids. Trimming took 6 bases from V and 4 from J; bases not matched to a gene: 1. Germline loops: CDR1 MNHEY, CDR2 SMNVEV (reference sequence). CDR3 loop: CASRTSGSYNEQFF. The CDR3 bases are TGTGCCAGCAGGACTAGCGGGAGTTACAATGAGCAGTTCTTC.

The table lists this clone with a few counts. The chain employs TRBV6-1 and TRBJ1-5; weak D call: TRBD1 (5 bases). The CDR3 runs to 17 residues. Trimming shortened V by 2 bases and J by 0 bases, and 14 bases separated the two germline ends. CDR1 and CDR2 from the germline V gene are MNHNS and SASEGT. In nucleotides, the CDR3 is TGTGCCAGCAGTGAACGGCGTAGGGGATATAGCAATCAGCCCCAGCATTTT. This sequence encodes CASSERRRGYSNQPQHF.

This clone appeared once. The chain has TRBV6-5 and TRBJ2-7, with 8 bases matching TRBD1. The length of the CDR3 is 15 residues. CDR1 MNHEY and CDR2 SVGAGI come from the germline V gene. With 7 bases clipped from V and 2 bases from J, the junction kept 10 bases outside the gene matches. CDR3: CASTRGQATTYEQYF. The CDR3 bases are TGTGCCAGCACCAGGGGACAGGCCACTACCTACGAGCAGTACTTC.

The gene calls are TRBV10-2 and TRBJ2-3; 8 bases are shared with TRBD1. The CDR3 sequence is 15 residues long. After removal of 2 bases from V and 4 bases from J, the junction contained 5 bases not matched to a gene. The germline CDR1 and CDR2 sequences are WSHSY and SAAADI. CDR3 sequence (DNA): TGCGCCAGCAGTGAGGTTCAGGGGGCCGCAGATACGCAGTATTTT. Its protein is CASSEVQGAADTQYF.